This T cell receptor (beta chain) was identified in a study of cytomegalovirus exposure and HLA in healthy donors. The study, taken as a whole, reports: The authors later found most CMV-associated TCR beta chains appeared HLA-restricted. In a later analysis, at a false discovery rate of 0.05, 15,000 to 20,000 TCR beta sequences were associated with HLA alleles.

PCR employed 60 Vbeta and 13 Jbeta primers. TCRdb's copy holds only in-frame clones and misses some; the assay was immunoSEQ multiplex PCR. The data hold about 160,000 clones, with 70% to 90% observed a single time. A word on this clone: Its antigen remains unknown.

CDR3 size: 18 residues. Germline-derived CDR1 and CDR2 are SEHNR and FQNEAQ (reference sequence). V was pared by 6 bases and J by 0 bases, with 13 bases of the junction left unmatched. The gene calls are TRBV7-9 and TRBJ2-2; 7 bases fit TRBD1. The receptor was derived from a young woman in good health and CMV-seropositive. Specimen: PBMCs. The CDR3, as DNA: TGTGCCAGCAGACCTATTCCTACGGGACAGTCGAACACCGGGGAGCTGTTTTTT. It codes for CASRPIPTGQSNTGELFF.